Listed here are 21 T cell receptor beta chains from one sample, sequenced in a study of blood T cell repertoires in COVID-19. Repertoires were generated with immunoSEQ multiplex PCR, while TCRdb's copy carries only in-frame clones and drops some. Of a few hundred thousand clones listed, 91% are singletons. The specimen was PBMCs or T cells enriched from blood (not recorded which). These TCRs come from a human donor in a cohort exposed to, infected with or recovered from COVID-19 (not recorded which). The donor label of this sample is uncertain.

The chain recombines TRBV6-5 with TRBJ1-2; D gene ambiguous. Germline CDR1 and CDR2: MNHEY and SVGAGI. The V end was cut by 7 bases, the J end by 6 bases, with 15 bases between. CDR3 length equals 13 residues. The DNA for the CDR3 is TGTGCCAGCACCTCACGGGGTGGCGATGGCTACACCTTC. It yields the protein CASTSRGGDGYTF.

The chain recombines TRBV7-9 with TRBJ2-7; 8 bases match TRBD2. The V gene end was trimmed by 5 bases and the J gene end by 2 bases; junction bases not matched to a gene: 5. This CDR3 is 14 amino acids long. The germline CDR1 and CDR2 sequences are SEHNR and FQNEAQ (reference sequence). The CDR3: CASSRSSGAYEQYF. The CDR3 nucleotides read TGTGCCAGCAGCCGGAGTAGCGGGGCCTACGAGCAGTACTTC.

The V and J genes are TRBV11-2 and TRBJ1-3; 9 bases fit TRBD1. This CDR3 contains 15 residues. Germline CDR1 SGHAT, CDR2 FQNNGV. V lost 4 bases, J lost 8 bases, and 9 bases stayed unmatched. CDR3 region: CASSSYRDREHTIYF. The DNA for the CDR3 is TGTGCCAGCAGCTCATACCGGGACAGGGAGCACACCATATATTTT. The whole variable domain, filled in from reference TRBV11-2 and TRBJ1-3, reads EAGVAQSPRYKIIEKRQSVAFWCNPISGHATLYWYQQILGQGPKLLIQFQNNGVVDDSQLPKDRFSAERLKGVDSTLKIQPAKLEDSAVYLCASSSYRDREHTIYFGEGSWLTVV.

This clone is a singleton in its sample. The J gene is TRBJ1-5, the V gene TRBV2; the match to TRBD1 covers 12 bases. V gave up 8 bases and J gave up 6 bases; unmatched junction bases: 5. The CDR3 runs to 14 residues. Germline CDR1 is SNHLY and CDR2 is FYNNEI. The CDR3 spells CASLGQGAGQPQHF. In DNA form, the CDR3 reads TGTGCCAGCTTGGGACAGGGGGCTGGTCAGCCCCAGCATTTT. Combining the CDR3 with reference TRBV2 and TRBJ1-5 gives the whole variable domain EPEVTQTPSHQVTQMGQEVILRCVPISNHLYFYWYRQILGQKVEFLVSFYNNEISEKSEIFDDQFSVERPDGSNFTLKIRSTKLEDSAMYFCASLGQGAGQPQHFGDGTRLSIL.

The V gene is TRBV6-5, the J gene TRBJ1-1, with no clear D. This CDR3 spans 14 amino acids. With 2 bases removed from V and 5 bases from J, the gap between germline ends came to 12 bases. Germline values: CDR1 MNHEY, CDR2 SVGAGI. CDR3 region: CASSYERERTEAFF. The CDR3 coding sequence is TGTGCCAGCAGTTACGAGAGGGAACGGACTGAAGCTTTCTTT.

The rearrangement joins TRBV7-2 to TRBJ2-7; 11 positions match TRBD2. The CDR3 runs to 16 residues. CDR1 and CDR2 from the germline V gene are SGHTA and FQGNSA. Trimming at V came to 3 bases and at J to 0 bases, leaving 4 bases not matched to a gene. The CDR3 protein is CASSFIAGGISYEQYF. The CDR3 DNA is TGTGCCAGCAGCTTCATAGCGGGGGGGATCTCCTACGAGCAGTACTTC.

The chain couples TRBV7-8 to TRBJ2-5; D not resolved. Between the trimmed V and J ends, which lost 3 bases and 2 bases, there was a span of 16 bases. The CDR3 loop spans 16 amino acids. The germline gives CDR1 SGHVS, CDR2 FQNEAQ. CDR3 sequence (DNA): TGTGCCAGCAGCTTTCTTGGTGGCGAGGTGCAAGAGACCCAGTACTTC. It translates to CASSFLGGEVQETQYF.

The rearrangement joins TRBV2 to TRBJ1-2, with TRBD1 identical over 8 bases. Germline V gives CDR1 SNHLY, CDR2 FYNNEI. V was clipped by 6 bases and J by 2 bases; unmatched bases: 5. The CDR3 sequence is 14 residues long. CDR3 nucleotides: TGTGCCAGCAGCGGGGACAGGACCAACTATGGCTACACCTTC. Translating gives CASSGDRTNYGYTF.

The chain uses TRBV7-2 and TRBJ1-6; 9 bases map to TRBD1. The V gene's germline CDR1 is SGHTA and CDR2 FQGNSA. Trimming at V came to 6 bases and at J to 8 bases, leaving 5 bases not matched to a gene. This CDR3 comprises 14 residues. This CDR3 is CASRGQGGYSPLHF. The CDR3 DNA reads TGTGCCAGCAGGGGACAGGGAGGGTATTCACCCCTCCACTTT.

V and J are TRBV19 and TRBJ2-3; TRBD2 is a possible D gene (5 bases). The CDR3 sequence is 15 residues long. Germline CDR1 reads LNHDA; CDR2 reads SQIVND (reference sequence). V was trimmed by 5 bases and J by 7 bases, leaving 19 bases between them. The CDR3 sequence: CASSRGSSRGNTQYF. The CDR3 DNA reads as TGTGCCAGTAGTCGGGGTTCTAGCAGAGGGAATACGCAGTATTTT.

The rearrangement uses TRBV19 and TRBJ1-5; 7 bases match TRBD1. The germline CDR1 and CDR2 sequences are LNHDA and SQIVND (reference sequence). The CDR3 covers 15 residues. V trimming: 3 bases; J trimming: 5 bases; junction bases outside the gene matches: 7. The CDR3 bases are TGTGCCAGTAGTATTAGGGGCCAGGGGGATCAGCCCCAGCATTTT. It yields the protein CASSIRGQGDQPQHF.

This chain uses TRBV7-8 with TRBJ2-1, with D tentatively TRBD2 (5 bases). V lost 5 bases to trimming and J lost 14 bases, with 19 bases between them. Germline V gene lookup returns CDR1 SGHVS and CDR2 FQNEAQ. The CDR3 extends over 13 amino acids. CDR3 sequence (DNA): TGTGCCAGCAGCCGTAGCGTACTAGAAAGTAAGTTCTTC. As protein: CASSRSVLESKFF.

The genes are TRBV3-1 (or the pseudogene TRBV3-2) and TRBJ1-1; D unclear. Trimming removed 1 base from V and 1 base from J, with 10 bases in between. Per the germline V gene, CDR1 is LGHDT and CDR2 is YNNKEL (reference sequence). The CDR3 is made up of 15 amino acids. Here the CDR3 reads CASSQGVWANTEAFF. CDR3 in DNA: TGTGCCAGCAGCCAAGGGGTCTGGGCGAACACTGAAGCTTTCTTT.

The chain links TRBV5-4 to TRBJ2-3; D ambiguous. V was pared by 1 base and J by 0 bases, with 6 bases between. CDR1 is SGHNT and CDR2 is YYREEE in the germline V gene (reference sequence). The CDR3 runs 14 residues. The CDR3 nucleotides are TGTGCCAGCAGCTTGTTCCTCAGCACAGATACGCAGTATTTT. Protein sequence: CASSLFLSTDTQYF.

CDR3 DNA: TGTGCCAGCAGTTACGACCAGCGGGGGGGCACAGATACGCAGTATTTT. This sequence encodes CASSYDQRGGTDTQYF. The V and J genes are TRBV6-2 or TRBV6-3 and TRBJ2-3; 9 bases are shared with TRBD2. V trimming: 2 bases; J trimming: 1 base; junction bases outside the gene matches: 4. The length of the CDR3 is 16 residues. The germline CDR1 and CDR2 sequences are MNHEY and SVGEGT.

V usage is TRBV10-1 and J usage is TRBJ1-1; D perhaps matches TRBD1 (5 bases). Trimming left V 6 bases short and J 5 bases short, with 13 bases between. Looked up from germline, CDR1 is WNHNN and CDR2 is SYGVQD (reference sequence). The CDR3 spans 13 residues. CDR3 loop: CASSAARGTEAFF. The CDR3 DNA reads as TGCGCCAGCAGCGCGGCCCGGGGGACTGAAGCTTTCTTT.

The chain employs TRBV27 and TRBJ2-2, with a possible D match to TRBD1 (6 bases). The germline V gene has CDR1 MNHEY and CDR2 SMNVEV (reference sequence). The CDR3 has 16 amino acids. The ends were cut back, 4 bases at V and 4 bases at J, with 16 bases in the middle. The CDR3 protein is CASSSPYRVVTGELFF. The CDR3 nucleotides read TGTGCCAGCAGTTCCCCGTACAGGGTAGTCACCGGGGAGCTGTTTTTT.

V and J are TRBV19 and TRBJ2-5, with 10 positions matching TRBD1. Germline V CDR1 and CDR2: LNHDA, SQIVND (reference sequence). Trimming removed 6 bases from V and 3 bases from J; junction bases left unmatched: 4. This CDR3 has 14 residues. The chain's CDR3 is CASSVDRGKETQYF. The CDR3 DNA reads as TGTGCCAGTAGCGTGGACAGGGGGAAAGAGACCCAGTACTTC. The full variable domain, rest sourced from reference TRBV19 and TRBJ2-5, is DGGITQSPKYLFRKEGQNVTLSCEQNLNHDAMYWYRQDPGQGLRLIYYSQIVNDFQKGDIAEGYSVSREKKESFPLTVTSAQKNPTAFYLCASSVDRGKETQYFGPGTRLLVL.

V gene TRBV7-8 combines with J gene TRBJ1-1; 10 nucleotides agree with TRBD1. Germline V gives CDR1 SGHVS, CDR2 FQNEAQ. The CDR3 sequence is 18 residues long. Germline trimming cut 3 bases from V and 0 bases from J; bases unmatched to any gene: 10. The CDR3 loop is CASSFRFGQGVLNTEAFF. Here the CDR3 DNA reads TGTGCCAGCAGCTTCCGATTCGGACAGGGGGTCTTGAACACTGAAGCTTTCTTT.

The chain joins TRBV2 to TRBJ2-5; 9 bases align to TRBD1. Germline CDR1 SNHLY, CDR2 FYNNEI. V lost 7 bases to trimming and J lost 6 bases; unmatched junction nucleotides: 9. CDR3 length: 14 amino acids. The CDR3 is CASTGTGIAKTQYF. Written as DNA, the CDR3 is TGTGCCAGCACCGGGACAGGGATAGCGAAGACCCAGTACTTC.

The chain has TRBV30 and TRBJ1-5, with TRBD1 as a possible D gene (6 bases). The CDR3 totals 13 residues. Germline CDR1 GTSNPN, CDR2 SVGIG (reference sequence). The V end was cut by 2 bases, the J end by 3 bases, with 8 bases between. CDR3 protein: CAWSTGLNQPQHF. The CDR3 DNA follows: TGTGCCTGGAGTACAGGGCTCAATCAGCCCCAGCATTTT.